These 2 T cell receptor beta chains were all obtained from the same sample, sequenced in a study of T cell responses to AZD1222 COVID-19 vaccine. Some clones are missing from TCRdb's copy, which holds only in-frame ones; the method was immunoSEQ multiplex PCR. The sample records 150,000 to 200,000 clones, around 94% being singletons. This specimen was peripheral blood, taken on day 0 of AZD1222 vaccination. Receptors were obtained from an adult in good health.

This chain links TRBV6-5 with TRBJ2-1; the match to TRBD1 covers 8 bases. CDR1 MNHEY and CDR2 SVGAGI come from the germline V gene. V gave up 8 bases and J gave up 4 bases; unmatched junction bases: 7. The CDR3 is made up of 14 amino acids. CDR3 region: CASGQGGGYNEQFF. CDR3 sequence (DNA): TGTGCCAGCGGACAGGGCGGAGGGTACAATGAGCAGTTCTTC.

V is TRBV28 and J is TRBJ1-5; a weak D match, TRBD1 (6 bases). V lost 9 bases to trimming and J lost 6 bases, with 12 bases between them. This CDR3 comprises 12 residues. Germline CDR1 reads MDHEN; CDR2 reads SYDVKM. CDR3 loop: CASGQLGQPQHF. The CDR3 DNA reads as TGTGCCAGTGGACAGCTCGGTCAGCCCCAGCATTTT.